What follows describes a single T cell receptor (beta chain). MiXCR, applied by TCRdb to the 5' RACE reads, yields one record per CDR3 protein. The data hold around 90,000 distinct CDR3 sequences, with more than 5% observed a single time. The sample comes from a study of T cells of healthy individuals. The germline gives CDR1 SGHNT, CDR2 YYREEE (reference sequence). The V gene end was trimmed by 6 bases and the J gene end by 7 bases; junction bases not matched to a gene: 4. This CDR3 spans 13 amino acids. The TCR originated in a female donor in good health. The chain combines TRBV5-4 with TRBJ1-6, with TRBD1 matching 7 bases. The CDR3 sequence is CASKGAWNSPLHF. In nucleotides, the CDR3 is TGTGCCAGCAAGGGGGCGTGGAATTCACCCCTCCACTTT.